This passage covers 24 T cell receptor beta chains from one sample sequenced in a study of blood T cell repertoires in COVID-19 (TCRdb year 2020). Libraries came from the immunoSEQ multiplex PCR assay. Entries here come from immuneACCESS through TCRdb and include only in-frame sequences with V and J called. Some clones fail to appear in such tables; in the studies checked, an unresolved V gene covers under half of the shortfall, and the cause of the remainder is unknown. A total of approximately 42,000 clones appear in this sample, roughly 73% of them only once. The top ten hold more than 55% of the sample. Input material: peripheral blood. The source is a man aged 80 or over with acute or convalescent COVID-19.

The chain employs TRBV5-1 and TRBJ2-2; 9 nucleotides line up with TRBD1. The V gene's germline CDR1 is SGHRS and CDR2 YFSETQ. This CDR3 region has 14 residues. With V trimmed by 5 bases and J by 3 bases, 2 bases remained unmatched. As DNA, the CDR3 is TGCGCCAGCAGGCGGACAGGGGACACCGGGGAGCTGTTTTTT. It yields the protein CASRRTGDTGELFF.

The V call is TRBV6-5, the J call TRBJ1-2; possibly TRBD1 for D (6 bases). CDR3 size: 13 residues. Deletions cut 2 bases from V and 8 bases from J, with 12 bases between. Germline assignment: CDR1 MNHEY and CDR2 SVGAGI. The CDR3 is CASSYRSGEGYTF. DNA of the CDR3: TGTGCCAGCAGTTACAGGTCAGGGGAGGGCTACACCTTC.

The chain is built from TRBV28 and TRBJ2-1, with 8 bases matching TRBD2. Germline V gene lookup returns CDR1 MDHEN and CDR2 SYDVKM. Trimming took 1 base from V and 8 from J; bases not matched to a gene: 16. This CDR3 comprises 18 residues. CDR3 coding DNA: TGTGCCAGCAGTTTATTCACATTCGGGGGGGGAGGAAATGATGAGCAGTTCTTC. Translation gives CASSLFTFGGGGNDEQFF. Using reference TRBV28 and TRBJ2-1 for the parts outside the CDR3, the full variable domain is DVKVTQSSRYLVKRTGEKVFLECVQDMDHENMFWYRQDPGLGLRLIYFSYDVKMKEKGDIPEGYSVSREKKERFSLILESASTNQTSMYLCASSLFTFGGGGNDEQFFGPGTRLTVL.

This clone was detected only once. The gene calls are TRBV19 and TRBJ2-6; possible D gene TRBD1, 6 bases. Germline loops: CDR1 LNHDA, CDR2 SQIVND (reference sequence). The CDR3 spans 15 residues. V lost 5 bases, J lost 0 bases, and 8 bases lay in between. The CDR3 DNA sequence: TGTGCCAGTAGTTTACAGGGCTCTGGGGCCAACGTCCTGACTTTC. Encoded protein: CASSLQGSGANVLTF. Together with reference TRBV19 and TRBJ2-6, the CDR3 gives the full variable domain: DGGITQSPKYLFRKEGQNVTLSCEQNLNHDAMYWYRQDPGQGLRLIYYSQIVNDFQKGDIAEGYSVSREKKESFPLTVTSAQKNPTAFYLCASSLQGSGANVLTFGAGSRLTVL.

The V call is TRBV7-3, the J call TRBJ1-6, with D unclear. CDR1 SGHTA and CDR2 FQGTGA come from the germline V gene. The V end lost 2 bases, the J end lost 6 bases, and 11 bases lay between the germline ends. The CDR3 consists of 15 residues. The CDR3 spells CASSLGPRGNSPLHF. CDR3 DNA sequence: TGTGCCAGCAGCTTAGGACCCCGGGGTAATTCACCCCTCCACTTT.

This clone has more than one count but fewer than ten. DNA for the CDR3: TGTGCCAGCAGTTTTGGGGACAGGGACAATCAGCCCCAGCATTTT. This gives the protein CASSFGDRDNQPQHF. The chain couples TRBV28 to TRBJ1-5; 9 bases are a match to TRBD1. Germline CDR1 MDHEN, CDR2 SYDVKM. Losses at the gene ends were 3 bases for V and 3 bases for J; bases not matched to a gene: 3. This CDR3 comprises 15 residues.

This chain joins TRBV6-2 or TRBV6-3 and TRBJ2-7, with 12 nucleotides matching TRBD2. The germline V gene encodes CDR1 MNHEY and CDR2 SVGEGT. After removal of 6 bases from V and 2 bases from J, the junction contained 2 bases not matched to a gene. The CDR3 spans 14 residues. Here the CDR3 reads CASSRLAGAYEQYF. The CDR3 nucleotides are TGTGCCAGCAGCCGACTAGCGGGAGCCTACGAGCAGTACTTC.

In this sample, this clone turned up a few times. V gene TRBV6-5 combines with J gene TRBJ1-6; weak D call: TRBD1 (6 bases). Germline values: CDR1 MNHEY, CDR2 SVGAGI. V was clipped by 2 bases and J by 7 bases, with 9 bases between them. This CDR3 is 14 amino acids long. DNA for the CDR3: TGTGCCAGCAGTTACGGACAGCTAAATTCACCCCTCCACTTT. Its translation is CASSYGQLNSPLHF.

The genes are TRBV6-1 and TRBJ1-6; D may be TRBD1 (5 bases). The germline V gene encodes CDR1 MNHNS and CDR2 SASEGT. Trimming removed 0 bases from V and 6 bases from J, with 9 bases in between. The CDR3 has 15 amino acids. In nucleotides, the CDR3 is TGTGCCAGCAGTGAAGCAGGACACGGTAATTCACCCCTCCACTTT. Its protein product is CASSEAGHGNSPLHF.

CDR3 nucleotides: TGTGCCAGCAGCCCTAACAGGGGGATCCGATCACCCCTCCACTTT. Its translation: CASSPNRGIRSPLHF. V and J are TRBV7-8 and TRBJ1-6, with TRBD1 matching 8 bases. Germline assignment: CDR1 SGHVS and CDR2 FQNEAQ. V dropped 5 bases and J dropped 10; count of bases not matched to a gene: 10. This CDR3 spans 15 amino acids.

The chain has TRBV19 and TRBJ2-3; 13 bases align to TRBD2. After removal of 7 bases from V and 5 bases from J, the junction contained 18 bases not matched to a gene. The CDR3 is 19 residues long. From germline, CDR1 is LNHDA and CDR2 SQIVND (reference sequence). The CDR3 loop is CASKPSRLGLAGEKDTQYF. Written as DNA, the CDR3 is TGTGCCAGTAAACCGTCACGACTCGGACTAGCGGGAGAGAAAGATACGCAGTATTTT.

The CDR3 region is CASSLETLNSPLHF. DNA for the CDR3: TGTGCCAGCAGCTTGGAGACCCTTAATTCACCCCTCCACTTT. The V and J genes are TRBV7-9 and TRBJ1-6; D remains unclear. V lost 3 bases, J lost 6 bases, and 9 bases lay in between. Germline lookup yields CDR1 SEHNR and CDR2 FQNEAQ (reference sequence). This CDR3 contains 14 residues.

This clone was detected once. The J gene is TRBJ2-3, the V gene TRBV7-2; 7 bases agree with TRBD2. This CDR3 contains 15 residues. J was trimmed by 3 bases and V by 1 base; bases with no gene match: 4. The germline V gene has CDR1 SGHTA and CDR2 FQGNSA. The CDR3 region has the DNA TGTGCCAGCAGCTTAGTACGGGAGGCTACAGATACGCAGTATTTT. The encoded protein is CASSLVREATDTQYF.

This chain links TRBV4-2 with TRBJ2-1, with TRBD2 matching 9 bases. V was clipped by 4 bases and J by 7 bases; unmatched bases: 8. The CDR3 sequence is 15 residues long. Per the germline V gene, CDR1 is LGHNA and CDR2 is YNFKEQ. This CDR3 reads CASSREGLAWNEQFF. CDR3 sequence (DNA): TGTGCCAGCAGCCGAGAAGGACTAGCGTGGAATGAGCAGTTCTTC.

This clone has a single count. V gene TRBV15 combines with J gene TRBJ1-5; 8 bases fit TRBD1. This CDR3 is built from 15 residues. Trimming cost V 1 base and J 3 bases; bases outside gene matches: 2. The germline V gene encodes CDR1 LNHNV and CDR2 YYDKDF (reference sequence). The CDR3 coding sequence is TGTGCCACCAGCAGAGGGACAGGGAACAATCAGCCCCAGCATTTT. It encodes CATSRGTGNNQPQHF.

J is TRBJ2-7 and V is TRBV15, with D possibly matching TRBD2 (6 bases). V shed 0 bases and J shed 4 bases, with 13 bases lying between them. Germline CDR1 LNHNV, CDR2 YYDKDF (reference sequence). The length of the CDR3 is 15 residues. The CDR3 DNA reads TGTGCCACCAGCAGAGACCCGGGAGCAAGTTACGAGCAGTACTTC. It translates to CATSRDPGASYEQYF.

There are a few counts of this clone. The chain has TRBV18 and TRBJ2-2; no clear D gene. The ends were cut back, 3 bases at V and 0 bases at J, with 11 bases in the middle. The CDR3 is 16 residues long. In germline, CDR1 is KGHSH, CDR2 LQKENI. DNA for the CDR3: TGTGCCAGCTCACCCTCTTATAATCCGAACACCGGGGAGCTGTTTTTT. This encodes CASSPSYNPNTGELFF.

This chain joins TRBV6-7 and TRBJ2-2, with TRBD2 matching over 8 bases. TRBV6-7 has ORF status, its function being uncertain. Trimming took 5 bases from V and 3 from J; bases not matched to a gene: 5. The CDR3 covers 15 residues. Written as DNA, the CDR3 is TGTGCCAGCAGTGGGACTAGTTGGTACACCGGGGAGCTGTTTTTT. Protein product: CASSGTSWYTGELFF.

V and J are TRBV4-2 and TRBJ1-2; D is unresolved. From germline, CDR1 is LGHNA and CDR2 YNFKEQ. The germline V and J ends were trimmed by 0 bases and 8 bases, with 13 bases remaining between them. The CDR3 is 14 amino acids. CDR3 DNA sequence: TGTGCCAGCAGCCAAGATTGGCACCTGGGCGGCTACACCTTC. Residues: CASSQDWHLGGYTF.

A single count supports this clone. This chain links TRBV7-2 with TRBJ2-3, with TRBD2 identical over 8 bases. CDR1 and CDR2 (germline): SGHTA, FQGNSA. The trim removed 0 bases at V and 6 bases at J, leaving 2 bases unmatched. The CDR3 has 14 amino acids. The CDR3 protein is CASSLATSVDTQYF. In DNA, the CDR3 is TGTGCCAGCAGCTTAGCGACTAGCGTGGATACGCAGTATTTT.

The rearrangement links TRBV24-1 to TRBJ1-2, with 7 bases that match TRBD1. From germline, CDR1 is KGHDR and CDR2 SFDVKD. Trimming at V came to 4 bases and at J to 4 bases, leaving 2 bases not matched to a gene. The CDR3 consists of 13 residues. For the CDR3, the DNA is TGTGCCACCAGTGACGGGACAGCCTATGGCTACACCTTC. This translates into CATSDGTAYGYTF.

The chain uses TRBV19 and TRBJ2-3; possible D gene TRBD1, 6 bases. The V gene's germline CDR1 is LNHDA and CDR2 SQIVND (reference sequence). Trimming took off 3 bases at V and 12 bases at J, with 13 bases between the two ends. The CDR3 extends over 12 amino acids. This CDR3 is CASSILGASQYF. The CDR3 nucleotides read TGTGCCAGTAGTATTTTGGGGGCGTCCCAGTATTTT.

Written as DNA, the CDR3 is TGCGCCAGCAGCTTGGATGGGACACGGACAGAGACCCAGTACTTC. It specifies CASSLDGTRTETQYF. The chain couples TRBV5-1 to TRBJ2-5, with D possibly TRBD1 on 6 matching bases. The CDR3 runs 15 residues. The germline gives CDR1 SGHRS, CDR2 YFSETQ. Trimming removed 0 bases from V and 4 bases from J, with 13 bases in between.

J is TRBJ2-7 and V is TRBV5-1, with D tentatively TRBD1 (6 bases). The V gene's germline CDR1 is SGHRS and CDR2 YFSETQ. The CDR3 spans 14 residues. Between the trimmed V and J ends, which lost 2 bases and 3 bases, there was a span of 12 bases. CDR3: CASSLTGQRYEQYF. The CDR3 region has the DNA TGCGCCAGCAGCTTAACCGGACAGCGCTACGAGCAGTACTTC. The complete variable domain, with remaining parts taken from reference TRBV5-1 and TRBJ2-7, reads KAGVTQTPRYLIKTRGQQVTLSCSPISGHRSVSWYQQTPGQGLQFLFEYFSETQRNKGNFPGRFSGRQFSNSRSEMNVSTLELGDSALYLCASSLTGQRYEQYFGPGTRLTVT.